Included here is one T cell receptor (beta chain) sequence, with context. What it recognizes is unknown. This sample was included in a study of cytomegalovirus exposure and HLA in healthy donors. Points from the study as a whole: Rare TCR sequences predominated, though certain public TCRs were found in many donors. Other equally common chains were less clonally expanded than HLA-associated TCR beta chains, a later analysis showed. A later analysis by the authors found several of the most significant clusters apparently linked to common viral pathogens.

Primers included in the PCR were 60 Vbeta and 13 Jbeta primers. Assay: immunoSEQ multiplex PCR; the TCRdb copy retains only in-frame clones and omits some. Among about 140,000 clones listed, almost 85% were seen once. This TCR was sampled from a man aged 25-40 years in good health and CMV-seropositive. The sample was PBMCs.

CDR3 DNA sequence: TGTGCCAGCAGTTATCTCGTCGGCGGGGGGGCCGGTCCTGGTACCGGGGAGCTGTTTTTT. It codes for CASSYLVGGGAGPGTGELFF. This chain links TRBV27 with TRBJ2-2, with 9 bases fitting TRBD2. The CDR3 consists of 20 residues. Losses at the gene ends were 4 bases for V and 5 bases for J; bases not matched to a gene: 20. Germline-derived CDR1 and CDR2 are MNHEY and SMNVEV (reference sequence).